Listed below are T cell receptor beta chains from one sample, sequenced in a study of blood T cell repertoires in COVID-19. Assay used: immunoSEQ multiplex PCR; TCRdb lists only in-frame clones, some missing. The sample has 140,000 to 150,000 clones; around 80% are singletons. Sequencing was carried out using peripheral blood. The receptor set was obtained from a human donor in a cohort sampled during active COVID-19. The CDR3 runs from the conserved cysteine through the conserved F or W. Each record gives: J gene, clone size, D gene, CDR3 length, V gene, CDR3 protein, CDR3 DNA. D genes are given only for firm matches. Clone size is stated in some rows and not others, as once, few, many or a class when expanded.

J gene: TRBJ1-2
clone size: .
D gene: .
CDR3 length: 15
V gene: TRBV3-1/TRBV3-2
CDR3 protein: CASSQDRGGYYGYTF
CDR3 DNA: TGTGCCAGCAGCCAAGATCGGGGGGGATATTATGGCTACACCTTC

J gene: TRBJ2-3
clone size: .
D gene: TRBD2
CDR3 length: 14
V gene: TRBV30
CDR3 protein: CAWELAGTTDTQYF
CDR3 DNA: TGTGCCTGGGAGCTAGCGGGAACCACAGATACGCAGTATTTT

J gene: TRBJ2-1
clone size: .
D gene: .
CDR3 length: 16
V gene: TRBV5-1
CDR3 protein: CASSLGGFSSYNEQFF
CDR3 DNA: TGCGCCAGCAGCTTGGGCGGCTTTTCTTCCTACAATGAGCAGTTCTTC

J gene: TRBJ1-2
clone size: .
D gene: .
CDR3 length: 14
V gene: TRBV5-8
CDR3 protein: CASSLEGVLSGYTF
CDR3 DNA: TGTGCCAGCAGCTTGGAGGGGGTTCTGAGTGGCTACACCTTC

J gene: TRBJ1-3
clone size: .
D gene: .
CDR3 length: 16
V gene: TRBV21-1
CDR3 protein: CASSKAASYSGNTIYF
CDR3 DNA: TGTGCCAGCAGCAAAGCGGCCAGTTACTCTGGAAACACCATATATTTT

J gene: TRBJ1-6
clone size: few
D gene: .
CDR3 length: 14
V gene: TRBV5-1
CDR3 protein: CASSFALGDSPLHF
CDR3 DNA: TGCGCCAGCAGCTTCGCTCTAGGGGATTCACCCCTCCACTTT

J gene: TRBJ2-6
clone size: .
D gene: .
CDR3 length: 15
V gene: TRBV7-2
CDR3 protein: CAGGGLSSGANVLTF
CDR3 DNA: TGTGCTGGGGGAGGCCTTAGCTCTGGGGCCAACGTCCTGACTTTC

J gene: TRBJ1-4
clone size: .
D gene: .
CDR3 length: 15
V gene: TRBV19
CDR3 protein: CASSPTGGTNEKLFF
CDR3 DNA: TGTGCCAGTAGTCCCACGGGGGGAACTAATGAAAAACTGTTTTTT

J gene: TRBJ1-3
clone size: few
D gene: .
CDR3 length: 14
V gene: TRBV9
CDR3 protein: CASSLGLSGNTIYF
CDR3 DNA: TGTGCCAGCAGCCTCGGACTTTCTGGAAACACCATATATTTT

J gene: TRBJ2-5
clone size: few
D gene: TRBD1
CDR3 length: 16
V gene: TRBV7-2
CDR3 protein: CASSPARGQGQETQYF
CDR3 DNA: TGTGCCAGCAGCCCCGCCAGGGGACAGGGCCAAGAGACCCAGTACTTC

J gene: TRBJ1-6
clone size: .
D gene: TRBD1
CDR3 length: 15
V gene: TRBV6-1
CDR3 protein: CASSEAKGGDSPLHF
CDR3 DNA: TGTGCCAGCAGTGAAGCGAAAGGGGGCGATTCACCCCTCCACTTT

J gene: TRBJ1-4
clone size: .
D gene: .
CDR3 length: 15
V gene: TRBV5-4
CDR3 protein: CASSFGGTSNEKLFF
CDR3 DNA: TGTGCCAGCAGCTTCGGGGGGACCTCTAATGAAAAACTGTTTTTT

J gene: TRBJ1-2
clone size: .
D gene: .
CDR3 length: 16
V gene: TRBV4-3
CDR3 protein: CASSQELGTQGYGYTF
CDR3 DNA: TGCGCCAGCAGCCAAGAATTGGGGACACAGGGCTATGGCTACACCTTC

J gene: TRBJ2-3
clone size: .
D gene: .
CDR3 length: 14
V gene: TRBV10-2
CDR3 protein: CASSGPGGTDTQYF
CDR3 DNA: TGCGCCAGCAGTGGCCCAGGGGGCACAGATACGCAGTATTTT

J gene: TRBJ1-5
clone size: .
D gene: TRBD1
CDR3 length: 14
V gene: TRBV19
CDR3 protein: CASSTGTGNQPQHF
CDR3 DNA: TGTGCCAGTAGTACCGGGACAGGGAATCAGCCCCAGCATTTT

J gene: TRBJ2-6
clone size: .
D gene: .
CDR3 length: 14
V gene: TRBV10-2
CDR3 protein: CASSESSWANVLTF
CDR3 DNA: TGCGCCAGCAGTGAGTCTTCTTGGGCCAACGTCCTGACTTTC

J gene: TRBJ1-6
clone size: .
D gene: TRBD1
CDR3 length: 15
V gene: TRBV6-5
CDR3 protein: CASSKRQGAGSPLHF
CDR3 DNA: TGTGCCAGCAGTAAGCGACAGGGGGCCGGGTCACCCCTCCACTTT

J gene: TRBJ2-4
clone size: .
D gene: TRBD1
CDR3 length: 14
V gene: TRBV20-1
CDR3 protein: CSASRQGAENIQYF
CDR3 DNA: TGCAGTGCTAGTAGGCAGGGGGCTGAAAACATTCAGTACTTC

J gene: TRBJ1-1
clone size: few
D gene: .
CDR3 length: 13
V gene: TRBV29-1
CDR3 protein: CSVTDGRGTEAFF
CDR3 DNA: TGCAGCGTCACTGACGGCAGGGGCACTGAAGCTTTCTTT

J gene: TRBJ1-1
clone size: .
D gene: .
CDR3 length: 13
V gene: TRBV11-3
CDR3 protein: CASSPGPYSGAFF
CDR3 DNA: TGTGCCAGCAGCCCCGGGCCGTACAGCGGAGCTTTCTTT

J gene: TRBJ2-7
clone size: .
D gene: TRBD1
CDR3 length: 13
V gene: TRBV3-1/TRBV3-2
CDR3 protein: CASTDRDAYEQYF
CDR3 DNA: TGTGCCAGCACCGACAGGGACGCCTACGAGCAGTACTTC

J gene: TRBJ1-1
clone size: .
D gene: .
CDR3 length: 12
V gene: TRBV7-2
CDR3 protein: CASSADTAEAFF
CDR3 DNA: TGTGCCAGCAGCGCCGACACAGCTGAAGCTTTCTTT

J gene: TRBJ2-7
clone size: .
D gene: .
CDR3 length: 16
V gene: TRBV5-5
CDR3 protein: CASSLDAHSSSYEQYF
CDR3 DNA: TGTGCCAGCAGCTTGGACGCTCACTCAAGTTCCTACGAGCAGTACTTC

J gene: TRBJ1-5
clone size: .
D gene: .
CDR3 length: 13
V gene: TRBV5-5
CDR3 protein: CASSLQYNQPQHF
CDR3 DNA: TGTGCCAGCAGCTTGCAGTACAATCAGCCCCAGCATTTT

J gene: TRBJ2-7
clone size: .
D gene: .
CDR3 length: 13
V gene: TRBV4-1
CDR3 protein: CASSQARAYEQYF
CDR3 DNA: TGCGCCAGCAGCCAAGCCCGCGCCTACGAGCAGTACTTC

J gene: TRBJ2-5
clone size: once
D gene: TRBD2
CDR3 length: 14
V gene: TRBV18
CDR3 protein: CASSPGRGQETQYF
CDR3 DNA: TGTGCCAGCTCTCCCGGGAGGGGTCAAGAGACCCAGTACTTC

J gene: TRBJ2-7
clone size: .
D gene: .
CDR3 length: 14
V gene: TRBV30
CDR3 protein: CAWRPGHSFYEQYF
CDR3 DNA: TGTGCCTGGAGACCGGGACACTCATTCTACGAGCAGTACTTC

J gene: TRBJ2-7
clone size: .
D gene: TRBD1
CDR3 length: 14
V gene: TRBV24-1
CDR3 protein: CATSATGNPYEQYF
CDR3 DNA: TGTGCCACCAGCGCGACAGGGAACCCCTACGAGCAGTACTTC

J gene: TRBJ1-1
clone size: .
D gene: .
CDR3 length: 11
V gene: TRBV10-2
CDR3 protein: CASSGALKAFF
CDR3 DNA: TGCGCCAGCAGTGGGGCTCTCAAAGCTTTCTTT

J gene: TRBJ2-1
clone size: .
D gene: TRBD1
CDR3 length: 14
V gene: TRBV7-3
CDR3 protein: CASSTDRANDEQFF
CDR3 DNA: TGTGCCAGCAGTACGGACAGGGCTAATGATGAGCAGTTCTTC

J gene: TRBJ2-4
clone size: .
D gene: TRBD1
CDR3 length: 14
V gene: TRBV7-2
CDR3 protein: CASSLGGQGNIQYF
CDR3 DNA: TGTGCCAGCAGCTTAGGGGGACAGGGAAACATTCAGTACTTC

J gene: TRBJ2-7
clone size: once
D gene: .
CDR3 length: 15
V gene: TRBV18
CDR3 protein: CASSQSRQIRSEQYF
CDR3 DNA: TGTGCCAGCTCACAGTCTAGGCAGATCCGAAGCGAGCAGTACTTC